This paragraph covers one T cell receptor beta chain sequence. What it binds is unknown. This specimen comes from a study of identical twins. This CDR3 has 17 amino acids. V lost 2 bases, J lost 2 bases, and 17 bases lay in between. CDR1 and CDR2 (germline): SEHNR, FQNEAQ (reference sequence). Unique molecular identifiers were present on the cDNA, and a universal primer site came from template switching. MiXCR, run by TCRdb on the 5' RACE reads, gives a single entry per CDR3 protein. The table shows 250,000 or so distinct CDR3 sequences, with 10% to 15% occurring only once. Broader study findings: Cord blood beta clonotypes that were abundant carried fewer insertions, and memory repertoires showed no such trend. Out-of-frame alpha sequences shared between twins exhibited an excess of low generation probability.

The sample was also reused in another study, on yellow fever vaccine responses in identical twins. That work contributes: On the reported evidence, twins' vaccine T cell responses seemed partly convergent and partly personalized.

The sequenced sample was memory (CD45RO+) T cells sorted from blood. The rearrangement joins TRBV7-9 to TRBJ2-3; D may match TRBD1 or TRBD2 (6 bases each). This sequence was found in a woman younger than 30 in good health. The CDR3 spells CASSLFHGGRVTDTQYF. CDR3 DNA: TGTGCCAGCAGCTTATTCCATGGGGGGCGCGTCACAGATACGCAGTATTTT. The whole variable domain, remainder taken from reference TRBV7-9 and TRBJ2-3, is DTGVSQNPRHKITKRGQNVTFRCDPISEHNRLYWYRQTLGQGPEFLTYFQNEAQLEKSRLLSDRFSAERPKGSFSTLEIQRTEQGDSAMYLCASSLFHGGRVTDTQYFGPGTRLTVL.